The rows below give T cell receptor beta chains drawn from one sample of a study of blood T cell repertoires in COVID-19. TCRdb keeps only in-frame clones here, not all; method: immunoSEQ multiplex PCR. There are approximately 210,000 clones in the sample; just over 85% occur only once, and roughly 1.5% lies in the top ten. What was sequenced was peripheral blood. All receptors derive from a man aged 18-30 years with active or convalescent COVID-19. The CDR3 runs from the conserved cysteine through the conserved F or W. A D gene is named only where the DNA matches it firmly. Only part of the rows carry a size: once, few, many, or a class if the clone is expanded.

TRBJ1-6 | NA | NA | TRBV30 | CAWNGAGPNSPLHF | TGTGCCTGGAATGGGGCGGGGCCCAATTCACCCCTCCACTTT
TRBJ1-3 | NA | once | TRBV28 | CASSLALDRTSGNTIYF | TGTGCCAGCAGTTTAGCCCTTGACAGAACCTCTGGAAACACCATATATTTT
TRBJ1-5 | NA | NA | TRBV30 | CAWSVRDNQPQHF | TGTGCCTGGAGTGTGAGGGACAATCAGCCCCAGCATTTT
TRBJ2-3 | TRBD1 | NA | TRBV28 | CASRVSGGADTQYF | TGTGCCAGCAGAGTCTCAGGGGGAGCAGATACGCAGTATTTT
TRBJ2-3 | TRBD2 | NA | TRBV3-1/TRBV3-2 | CASSQDQGGFSTDTQYF | TGTGCCAGCAGCCAAGATCAGGGAGGGTTTAGCACAGATACGCAGTATTTT
TRBJ1-5 | TRBD1 | NA | TRBV19 | CASSTDRDSNQPQHF | TGTGCCAGTAGTACCGACAGGGATAGCAATCAGCCCCAGCATTTT
TRBJ2-7 | TRBD1 | NA | TRBV27 | CASSYRGSYEQYF | TGTGCCAGCAGTTACAGGGGATCCTACGAGCAGTACTTC
TRBJ2-1 | TRBD2 | NA | TRBV7-2 | CASSYGGGNEQFF | TGTGCCAGCAGCTACGGGGGAGGGAATGAGCAGTTCTTC
TRBJ1-6 | NA | NA | TRBV7-2 | CASSLGLFNSPLHF | TGTGCCAGCAGCTTAGGGCTCTTTAATTCACCCCTCCACTTT
TRBJ2-3 | TRBD2 | few | TRBV6-1 | CASSGYVAGSTDTQYF | TGTGCCAGCAGTGGATATGTAGCGGGAAGCACAGATACGCAGTATTTT
TRBJ1-6 | NA | NA | TRBV10-2 | CASSGTLSGSPLHF | TGCGCCAGCAGCGGGACTCTGTCCGGTTCACCCCTCCACTTT
TRBJ1-2 | TRBD1 | NA | TRBV29-1 | CSVVETTTGRYTF | TGCAGCGTTGTGGAGACTACGACAGGGCGCTACACCTTC
TRBJ2-5 | TRBD2 | NA | TRBV2 | CASSGSLAEETQYF | TGTGCCAGCAGTGGTTCGCTAGCGGAAGAGACCCAGTACTTC
TRBJ1-2 | NA | NA | TRBV19 | CASTQTVVGGYTF | TGTGCCAGTACCCAAACCGTTGTCGGTGGCTACACCTTC
TRBJ2-2 | TRBD2 | NA | TRBV7-2 | CASSLPLAGGELFF | TGTGCCAGCAGCTTACCCCTAGCGGGGGGGGAGCTGTTTTTT
TRBJ2-5 | TRBD2 | NA | TRBV5-1 | CASSSRGLAGGYSPKETQYF | TGCGCCAGCAGCTCAAGGGGACTAGCGGGAGGGTACTCCCCCAAAGAGACCCAGTACTTC
TRBJ1-5 | NA | few | TRBV6-5 | CASSQGFVQPQHF | TGTGCCAGCAGTCAGGGGTTCGTTCAGCCCCAGCATTTT
TRBJ1-2 | TRBD1 | once | TRBV5-6 | CASSPDRAGRSSGYTF | TGTGCCAGCAGCCCTGACAGGGCGGGAAGGAGCTCCGGCTACACCTTC
TRBJ1-1 | NA | NA | TRBV6-6 | CASSYTSTEAFF | TGTGCCAGCAGCTATACGAGCACTGAAGCTTTCTTT
TRBJ2-2 | TRBD2 | NA | TRBV19 | CASSIDLAGGTGELFF | TGTGCCAGTAGTATAGATCTTGCGGGAGGCACCGGGGAGCTGTTTTTT
TRBJ2-7 | NA | NA | TRBV27 | CASRLHPVSGEQYF | TGTGCCAGCAGACTCCATCCGGTGTCAGGCGAGCAGTACTTC
TRBJ1-2 | NA | NA | TRBV30 | CAWSYRVTNYGYTF | TGTGCCTGGTCTTACAGGGTCACTAACTATGGCTACACCTTC
TRBJ2-7 | NA | NA | TRBV3-1/TRBV3-2 | CASSLPGLNYEQYF | TGTGCCAGCAGCCTCCCCGGACTAAACTACGAGCAGTACTTC
TRBJ2-5 | NA | NA | TRBV4-2 | CASSPSEGPQETQYF | TGTGCCAGCAGCCCCTCCGAGGGCCCTCAAGAGACCCAGTACTTC
TRBJ2-1 | NA | NA | TRBV2 | CASTKDLSSYNEQFF | TGTGCCAGCACCAAGGACTTGAGCTCCTACAATGAGCAGTTCTTC
TRBJ2-2 | TRBD1 | NA | TRBV15 | CATSQDRVGGELFF | TGTGCCACCAGCCAAGACAGGGTTGGCGGGGAGCTGTTTTTT
TRBJ1-4 | TRBD1 | NA | TRBV18 | CASSPRTGVNEKLFF | TGTGCCAGCTCACCACGAACAGGGGTTAATGAAAAACTGTTTTTT
TRBJ1-2 | TRBD1 | NA | TRBV18 | CASSPTGLGYTF | TGTGCCAGCTCACCGACAGGGCTCGGCTACACCTTC
TRBJ2-7 | TRBD2 | NA | TRBV18 | CASSPDSGRYEQYF | TGTGCCAGCTCACCCGATAGCGGGAGGTACGAGCAGTACTTC
TRBJ2-2 | NA | NA | TRBV12-3/TRBV12-4 | CASSFPGAGELFF | TGTGCCAGCAGTTTCCCGGGGGCCGGGGAGCTGTTTTTT
TRBJ2-7 | TRBD2 | NA | TRBV12-5 | CASGFLADTYEQYF | TGTGCTAGTGGTTTTCTAGCGGACACCTACGAGCAGTACTTC
TRBJ1-3 | NA | NA | TRBV11-2 | CASSSRRGENTIYF | TGTGCCAGCAGCTCACGCCGGGGAGAGAACACCATATATTTT
TRBJ1-6 | NA | NA | TRBV6-6 | CASSYFDTSGSPLHF | TGTGCCAGCAGTTACTTCGATACAAGTGGTTCACCCCTCCACTTT
TRBJ2-3 | TRBD2 | NA | TRBV29-1 | CSVLYRRVAGKGSTDTQYF | TGCAGCGTTCTGTACAGGAGAGTAGCGGGGAAGGGAAGCACAGATACGCAGTATTTT
TRBJ1-5 | NA | NA | TRBV30 | CAWNRAGNQPQHF | TGTGCCTGGAACAGGGCGGGCAATCAGCCCCAGCATTTT
TRBJ2-7 | NA | NA | TRBV18 | CASSPSGTYEQYF | TGTGCCAGCTCACCGTCAGGGACCTACGAGCAGTACTTC
TRBJ2-1 | TRBD1 | once | TRBV24-1 | CATSDFGTGGYNEQFF | TGTGCCACCAGTGATTTCGGGACAGGGGGCTACAATGAGCAGTTCTTC
TRBJ2-6 | NA | NA | TRBV2 | CAHSAASGANVLTF | TGTGCCCACTCGGCGGCGTCCGGGGCCAACGTCCTGACTTTC
TRBJ1-1 | TRBD1 | NA | TRBV28 | CASSLYRGYTEAFF | TGTGCCAGCAGTTTGTACAGGGGCTACACTGAAGCTTTCTTT
TRBJ2-7 | TRBD2 | NA | TRBV30 | CAWGPSVAGASYEQYF | TGTGCCTGGGGCCCCTCTGTGGCGGGAGCATCCTACGAGCAGTACTTC
TRBJ1-6 | NA | NA | TRBV25-1 | CASSGQDNSPLHF | TGTGCCAGCAGTGGACAGGATAATTCACCCCTCCACTTT
TRBJ2-1 | TRBD1 | NA | TRBV12-5 | CASGLASKTGTASYNEQFF | TGTGCTAGTGGTTTGGCTTCGAAAACCGGGACAGCCTCCTACAATGAGCAGTTCTTC
TRBJ2-1 | TRBD2 | NA | TRBV11-2 | CASSLVSSGAYNEQFF | TGTGCCAGCAGCTTAGTGTCTAGCGGGGCCTACAATGAGCAGTTCTTC
TRBJ2-7 | NA | NA | TRBV21-1 | CASSKPVGTGRKDEQYF | TGTGCCAGCAGCAAACCGGTCGGGACAGGGAGGAAGGACGAGCAGTACTTC
TRBJ1-2 | NA | few | TRBV11-2 | CASSLDSGGDGYTF | TGTGCCAGCAGCTTAGATTCGGGCGGGGATGGCTACACCTTC
TRBJ1-1 | NA | NA | TRBV7-6 | CASSLFLYTEAFF | TGTGCCAGCAGCCTGTTCTTGTACACTGAAGCTTTCTTT
TRBJ1-2 | NA | NA | TRBV18 | CASSTQGPRWGYTF | TGTGCCAGCTCAACGCAGGGTCCTCGTTGGGGCTACACCTTC
TRBJ2-2 | TRBD2 | NA | TRBV7-9 | CASSSRLAGTAGELFF | TGTGCCAGCAGCTCAAGACTAGCGGGAACGGCCGGGGAGCTGTTTTTT
TRBJ1-2 | TRBD1 | NA | TRBV19 | CASSAGTANYGYTF | TGTGCCAGTAGTGCTGGGACAGCTAACTATGGCTACACCTTC
TRBJ2-2 | NA | NA | TRBV11-3 | CASSLSSPGELFF | TGTGCCAGCAGCTTATCCTCCCCCGGGGAGCTGTTTTTT
TRBJ2-7 | TRBD2 | NA | TRBV11-3 | CASSLDGTSGTGGEQYF | TGTGCCAGCAGCTTAGACGGGACTAGCGGTACGGGGGGCGAGCAGTACTTC
TRBJ1-3 | NA | NA | TRBV7-8 | CASSSTGSGNTIYF | TGTGCCAGCAGCTCTACAGGGTCTGGAAACACCATATATTTT
TRBJ1-2 | NA | NA | TRBV5-8 | CASSLEGLGYTF | TGTGCCAGCAGCTTGGAGGGGCTTGGCTACACCTTC
TRBJ1-5 | TRBD1 | NA | TRBV19 | CASSIKGAGGQPQHF | TGTGCCAGTAGTATTAAGGGGGCCGGCGGTCAGCCCCAGCATTTT
TRBJ2-7 | TRBD2 | NA | TRBV5-1 | CASSLAGLASYEQYF | TGCGCCAGCAGCTTGGCGGGACTAGCGAGCTACGAGCAGTACTTC
TRBJ2-1 | NA | NA | TRBV27 | CASSLTARLSSYNEQFF | TGTGCCAGCAGTCTTACCGCCCGTCTAAGCTCCTACAATGAGCAGTTCTTC
TRBJ2-5 | NA | NA | TRBV19 | CASSIAASGKETQYF | TGTGCCAGTAGTATAGCGGCTTCGGGGAAGGAGACCCAGTACTTC
TRBJ1-6 | TRBD1 | NA | TRBV5-1 | CASSLASGQADSPLHF | TGCGCCAGCAGCTTGGCCTCCGGACAGGCGGATTCACCCCTCCACTTT